The 24 T cell receptor beta chains presented below share a single source sample, sequenced in a study of T cell clones after liver transplantation. The table came from immunoSEQ multiplex PCR; TCRdb's copy has only in-frame clones and leaves some out. The table includes about 72,000 clones, around 90% detected once. The sample in question was CD4+ T cells from blood, obtained before liver transplant. These receptors came from a human donor who received a liver transplant.

The rearrangement uses TRBV11-3 and TRBJ2-1; D call uncertain. The germline V gene encodes CDR1 SGHNT and CDR2 YENEEA. The CDR3 is made up of 16 amino acids. Between the trimmed V and J ends, which lost 4 bases and 4 bases, there was a span of 17 bases. The CDR3 loop is CASSSKVLYPYNEQFF. The CDR3 bases are TGTGCCAGCAGCTCCAAGGTCCTTTATCCTTACAATGAGCAGTTCTTC.

The table lists this clone with a count of one. This chain uses TRBV7-2 with TRBJ2-3; 7 nucleotides agree with TRBD2. Germline V gene sequence: CDR1 SGHTA, CDR2 FQGNSA. The length of the CDR3 is 15 residues. After removal of 5 bases from V and 0 bases from J, the junction contained 5 bases not matched to a gene. For the CDR3, the DNA is TGTGCCAGCAGCAAAAGCGGGACTAGCACAGATACGCAGTATTTT. Its translation: CASSKSGTSTDTQYF. Combining the CDR3 with reference TRBV7-2 and TRBJ2-3 gives the whole variable domain GAGVSQSPSNKVTEKGKDVELRCDPISGHTALYWYRQSLGQGLEFLIYFQGNSAPDKSGLPSDRFSAERTGGSVSTLTIQRTQQEDSAVYLCASSKSGTSTDTQYFGPGTRLTVL.

The chain carries TRBV6-6 and TRBJ1-6, with D perhaps matching TRBD1 (5 bases). Trimming removed 2 bases from V and 9 bases from J, with 17 bases in between. Germline V CDR1 and CDR2: MNHNY, SVGAGI (reference sequence). The CDR3 consists of 16 residues. The chain's CDR3 is CASSYPSGDRGSPLHF. For the CDR3, the DNA is TGTGCCAGCAGTTACCCCTCGGGGGACCGAGGTTCACCCCTCCACTTT.

The sample holds a few counts of this clone. The chain combines TRBV19 with TRBJ1-3; D ambiguous. V was pared by 4 bases and J by 0 bases, with 1 base between. The germline V gene has CDR1 LNHDA and CDR2 SQIVND (reference sequence). The CDR3 is made up of 12 amino acids. For the CDR3, the DNA is TGTGCCAGTAGTAACTCTGGAAACACCATATATTTT. Translating it yields CASSNSGNTIYF.

Only one count was recorded for this clone. J is TRBJ2-7 and V is TRBV5-4; the match to TRBD1 covers 9 bases. Germline V lookup: CDR1 SGHNT, CDR2 YYREEE (reference sequence). This CDR3 is 14 amino acids long. The junction had 4 bases not matched to a gene; V was cut back by 4 bases and J by 2 bases. The CDR3 loop is CASSGDRDPYEQYF. CDR3 coding DNA: TGTGCCAGCAGCGGGGACAGGGACCCCTACGAGCAGTACTTC.

The chain recombines TRBV28 with TRBJ1-4; 10 bases are shared with TRBD1. The germline CDR1 and CDR2 sequences are MDHEN and SYDVKM. J lost 8 bases, V lost 6 bases, and 15 bases had no gene match. The length of the CDR3 is 17 residues. CDR3 sequence (DNA): TGTGCCAGCAGCGTCGGGACAGGGGTCGGAAGGGGCGAAAAACTGTTTTTT. Its translation is CASSVGTGVGRGEKLFF. Looking up the rest from reference TRBV28 and TRBJ1-4 gives the full variable domain: DVKVTQSSRYLVKRTGEKVFLECVQDMDHENMFWYRQDPGLGLRLIYFSYDVKMKEKGDIPEGYSVSREKKERFSLILESASTNQTSMYLCASSVGTGVGRGEKLFFGSGTQLSVL.

The chain is built from TRBV19 and TRBJ2-5, with D uncertain. Germline assignment: CDR1 LNHDA and CDR2 SQIVND (reference sequence). The CDR3 has 13 residues. Trimming removed 10 bases from V and 0 bases from J, with 12 bases in between. The CDR3 sequence: CATRSEYQETQYF. DNA of the CDR3: TGTGCCACCCGCTCGGAGTACCAAGAGACCCAGTACTTC. The full variable domain, with the rest looked up from reference TRBV19 and TRBJ2-5, is DGGITQSPKYLFRKEGQNVTLSCEQNLNHDAMYWYRQDPGQGLRLIYYSQIVNDFQKGDIAEGYSVSREKKESFPLTVTSAQKNPTAFYLCATRSEYQETQYFGPGTRLLVL.

The chain links TRBV7-9 to TRBJ2-3; a weak D match, TRBD2 (5 bases). V was trimmed by 1 base and J by 3 bases, leaving 11 bases between them. Germline CDR1 reads SEHNR; CDR2 reads FQNEAQ (reference sequence). The CDR3 contains 15 residues. The CDR3 sequence is CASSLVGLATDTQYF. CDR3 DNA: TGTGCCAGCAGCTTAGTTGGCCTAGCAACAGATACGCAGTATTTT.

CDR3 residues: CSVRDRADEQYF. CDR3 DNA sequence: TGCAGCGTCCGGGACAGGGCCGACGAGCAGTACTTC. V gene TRBV29-1 combines with J gene TRBJ2-7; the match to TRBD1 covers 9 bases. The V gene end was trimmed by 6 bases and the J gene end by 5 bases; junction bases not matched to a gene: 5. The length of the CDR3 is 12 residues. Germline V CDR1 and CDR2: SQVTM, ANQGSEA.

This chain joins TRBV7-2 and TRBJ2-3, with 8 bases aligning to TRBD1. In germline, CDR1 is SGHTA, CDR2 FQGNSA. This CDR3 spans 17 amino acids. The V segment lost 1 base and the J segment 1 base; nucleotides outside the gene matches: 7. The CDR3 region is CASSLGPRGPGTDTQYF. In DNA form, the CDR3 reads TGTGCCAGCAGCTTAGGTCCCAGGGGGCCCGGCACAGATACGCAGTATTTT.

This rearrangement joins TRBV6-5 to TRBJ1-1, with D unresolved. CDR1 is MNHEY and CDR2 is SVGAGI in the germline V gene. The CDR3 totals 16 residues. Trimming removed 2 bases from V and 1 base from J, with 14 bases in between. The CDR3: CASSYLGATANTEAFF. The CDR3 DNA reads TGTGCCAGCAGTTACCTAGGTGCAACCGCGAACACTGAAGCTTTCTTT.

V usage is TRBV5-4 and J usage is TRBJ2-6; tentatively, D is TRBD1 (6 bases). The V end was cut by 5 bases, the J end by 11 bases, with 17 bases between. CDR3 length equals 14 residues. Germline CDR1 SGHNT, CDR2 YYREEE (reference sequence). The CDR3 is CASSAGAGNDVLTF. CDR3 DNA: TGTGCCAGCAGTGCAGGGGCAGGTAACGACGTCCTGACTTTC.

The chain carries TRBV6-1 and TRBJ2-2, with 7 bases aligning to TRBD1. The ends lost 8 bases at V and 0 bases at J; junction bases unmatched: 3. This CDR3 has 14 residues. CDR1 is MNHNS and CDR2 is SASEGT in the germline V gene. The CDR3: CASPGTANTGELFF. CDR3 DNA: TGTGCCAGCCCCGGGACAGCGAACACCGGGGAGCTGTTTTTT.

The chain combines TRBV29-1 with TRBJ1-1; TRBD1 agrees at 8 bases. Losses at the gene ends were 8 bases for V and 3 bases for J; bases not matched to a gene: 5. CDR3 size: 12 residues. Germline V gives CDR1 SQVTM, CDR2 ANQGSEA. The CDR3 loop reads CSPDRADTEAFF. Here the CDR3 DNA reads TGCAGCCCGGACAGGGCGGACACTGAAGCTTTCTTT.

The rearrangement uses TRBV2 and TRBJ1-4, with 7 positions matching TRBD1. Trimming cost V 6 bases and J 4 bases; bases outside gene matches: 5. The CDR3 is 14 residues long. Germline V lookup: CDR1 SNHLY, CDR2 FYNNEI. CDR3 protein: CASSGTDLNEKLFF. In nucleotides, the CDR3 is TGTGCCAGCAGCGGGACAGACCTTAATGAAAAACTGTTTTTT.

This chain uses TRBV15 with TRBJ1-2, with unresolved D. The ends were cut back, 0 bases at V and 4 bases at J, with 12 bases in the middle. The CDR3 is 15 amino acids. CDR1 and CDR2 from the germline V gene are LNHNV and YYDKDF (reference sequence). The CDR3 coding sequence is TGTGCCACCAGCAGAGATCGCGGGGAGGGCTATGGCTACACCTTC. Translated: CATSRDRGEGYGYTF. The variable domain in full, with the rest retrieved from reference TRBV15 and TRBJ1-2, is DAMVIQNPRYQVTQFGKPVTLSCSQTLNHNVMYWYQQKSSQAPKLLFHYYDKDFNNEADTPDNFQSRRPNTSFCFLDIRSPGLGDTAMYLCATSRDRGEGYGYTFGSGTRLTVV.

The chain is built from TRBV19 and TRBJ2-1, with 13 bases aligning to TRBD2. This CDR3 contains 17 residues. CDR1 is LNHDA and CDR2 is SQIVND in the germline V gene (reference sequence). V dropped 5 bases and J dropped 8; count of bases not matched to a gene: 12. The CDR3 coding sequence is TGTGCCAGTAGTTCCCCTTCGGGACTAGCGGGGAGCGATGAGCAGTTCTTC. Translation gives CASSSPSGLAGSDEQFF. The entire variable domain, with the rest obtained from reference TRBV19 and TRBJ2-1, is as follows: DGGITQSPKYLFRKEGQNVTLSCEQNLNHDAMYWYRQDPGQGLRLIYYSQIVNDFQKGDIAEGYSVSREKKESFPLTVTSAQKNPTAFYLCASSSPSGLAGSDEQFFGPGTRLTVL.

This chain uses TRBV7-2 with TRBJ1-5, with D unresolved. CDR3 length: 13 residues. V lost 1 base and J 1 base, leaving 2 bases between the germline ends. CDR1 and CDR2 (germline): SGHTA, FQGNSA. CDR3 DNA sequence: TGTGCCAGCAGCTTAGTAAGCAATCAGCCCCAGCATTTT. Its protein is CASSLVSNQPQHF. The variable domain in full, with the rest retrieved from reference TRBV7-2 and TRBJ1-5, is GAGVSQSPSNKVTEKGKDVELRCDPISGHTALYWYRQSLGQGLEFLIYFQGNSAPDKSGLPSDRFSAERTGGSVSTLTIQRTQQEDSAVYLCASSLVSNQPQHFGDGTRLSIL.

The chain uses TRBV4-1 and TRBJ2-5; D unclear. The CDR3 covers 12 residues. Germline loops: CDR1 MGHRA, CDR2 YSYEKL. V lost 0 bases and J 5 bases, leaving 4 bases between the germline ends. CDR3 sequence (DNA): TGCGCCAGCAGCCAAGATCGCGAGACCCAGTACTTC. Residues: CASSQDRETQYF.

The V gene is TRBV7-2, the J gene TRBJ2-1, with 8 bases matching TRBD2. The CDR3 sequence is 15 residues long. Germline V gene sequence: CDR1 SGHTA, CDR2 FQGNSA. J was trimmed by 3 bases and V by 8 bases; bases with no gene match: 9. The CDR3, as DNA: TGTGCCAGCCGCCTTCGGGCGGGAGGCTACAATGAGCAGTTCTTC. Translated, it gives CASRLRAGGYNEQFF.

The rearrangement links TRBV6-5 to TRBJ1-2; no clear D. Germline assignment: CDR1 MNHEY and CDR2 SVGAGI. This CDR3 spans 14 amino acids. Trimming removed 5 bases at V and 7 bases at J, with 17 bases between. As DNA, the CDR3 is TGTGCCAGCAGTACCCGAGACTTCGCCTCTGGCTACACCTTC. It codes for CASSTRDFASGYTF.

V and J are TRBV9 and TRBJ1-3, with D unresolved. Trimming stripped 0 bases from V and 4 bases from J, with 8 bases between. Germline V gene data show CDR1 as SGDLS and CDR2 as YYNGEE. This CDR3 contains 14 residues. The CDR3 region is CASSVATGGNTIYF. The CDR3 DNA is TGTGCCAGCAGCGTAGCTACCGGCGGAAACACCATATATTTT.

The chain employs TRBV7-2 and TRBJ1-2; 7 nucleotides match TRBD1. The CDR3 is 14 amino acids. V trimming: 5 bases; J trimming: 7 bases; junction bases outside the gene matches: 10. The germline gives CDR1 SGHTA, CDR2 FQGNSA. The CDR3 nucleotides read TGTGCCAGCAGCCCGACGGGAGGGGGCACTGGCTACACCTTC. It yields the protein CASSPTGGGTGYTF.

The rearrangement uses TRBV11-3 and TRBJ2-3; TRBD2 aligns across 7 bases. The CDR3 is 15 amino acids. Trimming at V came to 5 bases and at J to 6 bases, leaving 11 bases not matched to a gene. Germline values: CDR1 SGHNT, CDR2 YENEEA. The CDR3 loop is CASSQRGGREDTQYF. The CDR3 nucleotides read TGTGCCAGCAGCCAACGCGGGGGACGCGAGGATACGCAGTATTTT.